The T cell receptor (beta chain) described here comes from a study of blood T cell repertoires in COVID-19. Overall study context: PBMCs, B-cell-depleted T cells, or T cells were the source of the cDNA or gDNA that made up the material.

In the original analysis: It was from reference gene primer amplification that nucleated cell counts were estimated. TCRdb keeps only in-frame clones here, not all; method: immunoSEQ multiplex PCR. The DNA was the basis for D and trimming; V, J and clone size are from that table. In the table there are some 130,000 clones, around 89% of which are singletons. The receptor was derived from a man aged 55 to 70 with COVID-19, enrolled during active disease. The sequenced sample consisted of peripheral blood.

DNA for the CDR3: TGTGCCAGCAGCGTCCGACTGACAGGGGCTAACTATGGCTACACCTTC. Translating it yields CASSVRLTGANYGYTF. The chain is built from TRBV9 and TRBJ1-2; 8 nucleotides agree with TRBD1. V lost 2 bases and J lost 0; bases outside the gene matches: 6. This CDR3 has 16 residues. CDR1 and CDR2 from the germline V gene are SGDLS and YYNGEE.